This TCR beta chain was recorded in a study of response to subunit inactivated influenza vaccine. From the RT-PCR reads, TCRdb called clonotypes with MiXCR, one entry per CDR3 protein. The profile shows some 850,000 distinct CDR3 sequences, around a sixth of them singletons. V was clipped by 0 bases and J by 2 bases, with 13 bases between them. The length of the CDR3 is 17 residues. Germline V gene lookup returns CDR1 LGHNA and CDR2 YSLEER. Source: PBMCs from blood, taken roughly 5 days after vaccination. V usage is TRBV4-3 and J usage is TRBJ1-4, with D maybe TRBD1 (6 bases). This receptor was taken from a man in his fifties who received an inactivated influenza vaccine. CDR3 nucleotide sequence: TGCGCCAGCAGCCAAGATTATAGGGGGTACACTAATGAAAAACTGTTTTTT. It encodes CASSQDYRGYTNEKLFF.